Below are 5 T cell receptor beta chains sequenced from a single sample in a study of radiotherapy plus CTLA-4 blockade in lung cancer. Sequencing was performed with immunoSEQ multiplex PCR; in TCRdb, only in-frame clones are kept and a portion is missing. The sample consists of tens of thousands of clones, 63% of them appearing once. The sample was peripheral blood, taken from a patient treated with radiotherapy plus ipilimumab. The receptors derive from a human donor with non-small cell lung cancer who had a partial response to radiotherapy plus ipilimumab.

The chain combines TRBV6-6 with TRBJ2-4; D gene uncertain. Deletions cut 1 base from V and 7 bases from J, with 11 bases between. The CDR3 consists of 14 residues. The germline CDR1 and CDR2 sequences are MNHNY and SVGAGI (reference sequence). CDR3 coding DNA: TGTGCCAGCAGTTACTTAAGCAATCTCAACATTCAGTACTTC. Encoded protein: CASSYLSNLNIQYF.

This chain connects TRBV27 to TRBJ2-1; tentative D call: TRBD2 (5 bases). This CDR3 has 11 amino acids. Trimming took 6 bases from V and 10 from J, leaving 10 bases between them. Germline CDR1 is MNHEY and CDR2 is SMNVEV (reference sequence). The CDR3 nucleotides read TGTGCCAGCAGCTCGCCGGGGGAGCAGTTCTTC. Residues: CASSSPGEQFF.

This clone appeared once. The J gene is TRBJ2-5, the V gene TRBV5-6; unclear D gene. CDR3 length: 16 amino acids. The germline V gene encodes CDR1 SGHDT and CDR2 YYEEEE. With 5 bases removed from V and 2 bases from J, the gap between germline ends came to 19 bases. CDR3 sequence: CASSTNFGTEQETQYF. For the CDR3, the DNA is TGTGCCAGCAGTACGAATTTCGGAACAGAACAAGAGACCCAGTACTTC.

The rearrangement links TRBV5-1 to TRBJ2-1; the D gene is possibly TRBD2 (7 bases). This CDR3 has 18 residues. Trimming took off 4 bases at V and 0 bases at J, with 20 bases between the two ends. Germline CDR1 SGHRS, CDR2 YFSETQ. The CDR3: CASSPGGLTDSSYNEQFF. The CDR3, as DNA: TGCGCCAGCAGCCCCGGGGGGCTTACCGACAGCTCCTACAATGAGCAGTTCTTC.

The chain links TRBV30 to TRBJ1-6; 7 bases align to TRBD1. V was pared by 1 base and J by 5 bases, with 2 bases of the junction left unmatched. CDR1 and CDR2 from the germline V gene are GTSNPN and SVGIG (reference sequence). This CDR3 is 14 amino acids long. This chain's CDR3 is CAWSAGQNNSPLHF. Here the CDR3 DNA reads TGTGCCTGGAGTGCGGGACAGAATAATTCACCCCTCCACTTT.